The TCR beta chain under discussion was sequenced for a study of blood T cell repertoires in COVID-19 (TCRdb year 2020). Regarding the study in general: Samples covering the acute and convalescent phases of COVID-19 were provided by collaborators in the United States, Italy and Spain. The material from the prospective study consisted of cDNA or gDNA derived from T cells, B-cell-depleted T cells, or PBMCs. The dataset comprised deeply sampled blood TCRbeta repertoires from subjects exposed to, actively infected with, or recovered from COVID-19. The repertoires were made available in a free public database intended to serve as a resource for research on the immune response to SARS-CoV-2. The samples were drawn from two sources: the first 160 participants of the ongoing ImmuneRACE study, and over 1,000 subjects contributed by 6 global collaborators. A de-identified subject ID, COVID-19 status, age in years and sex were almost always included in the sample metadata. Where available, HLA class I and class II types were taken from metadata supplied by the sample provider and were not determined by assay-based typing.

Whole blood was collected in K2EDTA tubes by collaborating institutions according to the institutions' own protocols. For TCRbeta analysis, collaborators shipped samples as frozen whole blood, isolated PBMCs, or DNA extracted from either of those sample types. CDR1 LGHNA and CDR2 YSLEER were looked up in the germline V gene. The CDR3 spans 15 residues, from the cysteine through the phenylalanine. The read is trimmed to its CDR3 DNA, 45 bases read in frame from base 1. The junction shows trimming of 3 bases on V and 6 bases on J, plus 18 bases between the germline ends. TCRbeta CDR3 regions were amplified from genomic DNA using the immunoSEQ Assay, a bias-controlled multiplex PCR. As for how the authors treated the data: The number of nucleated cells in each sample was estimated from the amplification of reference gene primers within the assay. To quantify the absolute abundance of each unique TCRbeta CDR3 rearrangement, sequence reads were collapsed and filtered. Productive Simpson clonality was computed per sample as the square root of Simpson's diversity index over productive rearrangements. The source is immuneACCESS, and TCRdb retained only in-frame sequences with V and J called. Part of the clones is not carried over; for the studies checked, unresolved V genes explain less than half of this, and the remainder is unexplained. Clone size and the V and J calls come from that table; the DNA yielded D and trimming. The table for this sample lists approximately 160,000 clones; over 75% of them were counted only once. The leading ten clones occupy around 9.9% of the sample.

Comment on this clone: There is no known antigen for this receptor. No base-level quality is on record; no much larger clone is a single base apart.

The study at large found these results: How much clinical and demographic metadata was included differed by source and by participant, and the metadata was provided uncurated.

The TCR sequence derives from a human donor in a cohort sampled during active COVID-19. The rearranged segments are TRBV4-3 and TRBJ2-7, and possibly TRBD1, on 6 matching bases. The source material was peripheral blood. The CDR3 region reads CASSHGRGEGGEQYF. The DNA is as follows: TGCGCCAGCAGCCACGGAAGAGGTGAAGGGGGCGAGCAGTACTTC.